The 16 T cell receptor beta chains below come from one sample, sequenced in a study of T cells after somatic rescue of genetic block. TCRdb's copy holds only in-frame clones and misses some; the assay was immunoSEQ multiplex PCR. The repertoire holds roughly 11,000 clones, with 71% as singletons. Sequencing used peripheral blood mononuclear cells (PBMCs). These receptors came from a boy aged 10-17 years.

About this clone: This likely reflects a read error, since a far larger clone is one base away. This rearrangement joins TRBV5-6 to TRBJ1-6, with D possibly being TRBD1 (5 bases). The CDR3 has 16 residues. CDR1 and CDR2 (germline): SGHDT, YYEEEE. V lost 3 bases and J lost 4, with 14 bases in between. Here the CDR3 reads CASSSYDEGYNSPLHF. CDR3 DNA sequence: TGTGCCAGCAGCTCCTATGACGAGGGGTATAATTCACCCCTCCACTTT.

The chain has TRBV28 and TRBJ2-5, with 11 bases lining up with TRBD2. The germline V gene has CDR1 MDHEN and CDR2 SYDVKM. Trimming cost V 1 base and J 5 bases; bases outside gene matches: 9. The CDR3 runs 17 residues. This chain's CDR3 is CASSLFRPTSGSETQYF. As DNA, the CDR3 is TGTGCCAGCAGTTTATTCCGTCCCACTAGCGGGAGTGAGACCCAGTACTTC.

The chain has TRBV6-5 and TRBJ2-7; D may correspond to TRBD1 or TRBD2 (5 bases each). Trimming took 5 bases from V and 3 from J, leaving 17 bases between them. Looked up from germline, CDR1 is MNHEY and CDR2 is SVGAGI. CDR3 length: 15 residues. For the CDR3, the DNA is TGTGCCAGCAGTAGGGATCACCGGGACGTCTACGAGCAGTACTTC. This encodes CASSRDHRDVYEQYF.

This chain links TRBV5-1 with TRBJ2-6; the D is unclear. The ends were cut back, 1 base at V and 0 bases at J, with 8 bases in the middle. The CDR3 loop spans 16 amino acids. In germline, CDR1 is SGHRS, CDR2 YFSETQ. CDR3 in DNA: TGCGCCAGCAGCTTGCAGTACAGCTCTGGGGCCAACGTCCTGACTTTC. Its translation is CASSLQYSSGANVLTF.

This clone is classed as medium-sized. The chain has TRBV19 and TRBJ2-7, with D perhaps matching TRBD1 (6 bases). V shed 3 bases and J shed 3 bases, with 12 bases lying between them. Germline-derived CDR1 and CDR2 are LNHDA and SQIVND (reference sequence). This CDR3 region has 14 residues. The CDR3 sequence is CASSMGQGSYEQYF. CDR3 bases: TGTGCCAGTAGTATGGGGCAGGGGAGCTACGAGCAGTACTTC.

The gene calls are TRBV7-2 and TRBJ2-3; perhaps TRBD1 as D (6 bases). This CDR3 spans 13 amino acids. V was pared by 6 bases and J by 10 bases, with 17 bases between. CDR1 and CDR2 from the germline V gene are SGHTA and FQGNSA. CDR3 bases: TGTGCCAGCAGTTCACAGGGTTACGCGGCGCAGTATTTT. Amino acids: CASSSQGYAAQYF.

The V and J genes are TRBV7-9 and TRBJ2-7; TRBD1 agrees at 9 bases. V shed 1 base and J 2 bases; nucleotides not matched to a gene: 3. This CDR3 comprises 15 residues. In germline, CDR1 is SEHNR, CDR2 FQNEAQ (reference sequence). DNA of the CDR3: TGTGCCAGCAGCTTAGAGGGACAGGGTACCTACGAGCAGTACTTC. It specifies CASSLEGQGTYEQYF.

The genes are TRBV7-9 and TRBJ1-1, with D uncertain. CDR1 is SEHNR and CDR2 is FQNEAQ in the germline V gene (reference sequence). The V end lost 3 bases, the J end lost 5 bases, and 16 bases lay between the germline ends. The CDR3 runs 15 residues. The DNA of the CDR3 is TGTGCCAGCAGCTTCCCCCTTGGCGGGAAAACTGAAGCTTTCTTT. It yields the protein CASSFPLGGKTEAFF. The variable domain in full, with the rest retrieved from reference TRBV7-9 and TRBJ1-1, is DTGVSQNPRHKITKRGQNVTFRCDPISEHNRLYWYRQTLGQGPEFLTYFQNEAQLEKSRLLSDRFSAERPKGSFSTLEIQRTEQGDSAMYLCASSFPLGGKTEAFFGQGTRLTVV.

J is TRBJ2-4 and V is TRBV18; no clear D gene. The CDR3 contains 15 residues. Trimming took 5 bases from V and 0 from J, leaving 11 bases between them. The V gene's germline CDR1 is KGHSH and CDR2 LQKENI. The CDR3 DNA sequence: TGTGCCAGCTCAGGGGAATTAATAGCCAAAAACATTCAGTACTTC. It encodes CASSGELIAKNIQYF.

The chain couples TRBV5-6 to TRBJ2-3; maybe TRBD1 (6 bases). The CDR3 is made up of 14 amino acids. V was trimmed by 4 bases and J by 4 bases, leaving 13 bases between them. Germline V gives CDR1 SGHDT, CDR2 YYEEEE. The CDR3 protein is CASSAASGADTQYF. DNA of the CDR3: TGTGCCAGCAGCGCCGCTTCAGGGGCAGATACGCAGTATTTT. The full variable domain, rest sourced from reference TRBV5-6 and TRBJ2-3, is DAGVTQSPTHLIKTRGQQVTLRCSPKSGHDTVSWYQQALGQGPQFIFQYYEEEERQRGNFPDRFSGHQFPNYSSELNVNALLLGDSALYLCASSAASGADTQYFGPGTRLTVL.

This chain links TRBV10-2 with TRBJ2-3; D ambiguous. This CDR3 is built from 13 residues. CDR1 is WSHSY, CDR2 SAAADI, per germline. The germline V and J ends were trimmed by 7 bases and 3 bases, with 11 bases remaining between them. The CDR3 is CASNRQATDTQYF. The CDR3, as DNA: TGCGCCAGCAACCGCCAGGCGACAGATACGCAGTATTTT.

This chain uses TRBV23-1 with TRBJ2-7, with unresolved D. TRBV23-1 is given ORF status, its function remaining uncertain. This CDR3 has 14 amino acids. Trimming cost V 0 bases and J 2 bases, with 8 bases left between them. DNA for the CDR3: TGCGCCAGCAGTCAATCAACCAGTCCCTACGAGCAGTACTTC. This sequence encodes CASSQSTSPYEQYF.

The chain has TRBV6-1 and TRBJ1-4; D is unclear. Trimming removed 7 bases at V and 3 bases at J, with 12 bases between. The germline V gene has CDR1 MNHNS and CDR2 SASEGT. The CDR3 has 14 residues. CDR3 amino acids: CASKWGSPNEKLFF. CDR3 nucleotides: TGTGCCAGCAAATGGGGAAGTCCTAATGAAAAACTGTTTTTT.

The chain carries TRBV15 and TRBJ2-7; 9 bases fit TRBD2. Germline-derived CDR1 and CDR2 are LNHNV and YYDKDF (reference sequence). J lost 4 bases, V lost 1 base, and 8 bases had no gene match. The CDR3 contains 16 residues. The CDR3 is CATSRVSSGKRYEQYF. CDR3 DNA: TGTGCCACCAGCAGAGTGTCTAGCGGGAAACGGTACGAGCAGTACTTC. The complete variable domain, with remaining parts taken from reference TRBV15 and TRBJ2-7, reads DAMVIQNPRYQVTQFGKPVTLSCSQTLNHNVMYWYQQKSSQAPKLLFHYYDKDFNNEADTPDNFQSRRPNTSFCFLDIRSPGLGDTAMYLCATSRVSSGKRYEQYFGPGTRLTVT.

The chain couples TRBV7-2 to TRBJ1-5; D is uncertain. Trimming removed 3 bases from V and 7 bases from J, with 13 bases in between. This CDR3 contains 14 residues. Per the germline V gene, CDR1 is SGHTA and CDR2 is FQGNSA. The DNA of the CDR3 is TGTGCCAGCAGCTTTTCTCGGTTGAACCAGCCCCAGCATTTT. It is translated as CASSFSRLNQPQHF.

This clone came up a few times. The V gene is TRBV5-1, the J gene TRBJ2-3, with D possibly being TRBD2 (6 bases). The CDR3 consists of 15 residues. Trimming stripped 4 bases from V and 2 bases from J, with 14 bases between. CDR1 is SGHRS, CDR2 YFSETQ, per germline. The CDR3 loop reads CASSLLMGLTDTQYF. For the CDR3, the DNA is TGCGCCAGCAGCCTCCTGATGGGACTCACAGATACGCAGTATTTT.